Included here is one T cell receptor beta chain sequence, with context. Its antigen is not known. Data came from immunoSEQ multiplex PCR; TCRdb stores just in-frame clones and leaves some out. The repertoire holds 140,000 or so clones, over 75% seen once, with approximately 5.4% in the top ten. The sample belongs to a study of T cell responses to AZD1222 COVID-19 vaccine. General study results and limits: Seropositive AZD1222 recipients at baseline numbered only five to seven.

CDR1 and CDR2 from the germline V gene are SGHDT and YYEEEE. The V end was cut by 6 bases, the J end by 2 bases, with 12 bases between. CDR3 length: 14 amino acids. This TCR derives from an adult who received the MenACWY meningococcal vaccine as a control. The chain is built from TRBV5-6 and TRBJ2-1; possibly TRBD2 for D (5 bases). The sequencing used peripheral blood, collected 28 days after the second dose of the MenACWY control vaccine. The DNA for the CDR3 is TGTGCCAGCACCCTGCGAGGGACCTACAATGAGCAGTTCTTC. Protein sequence: CASTLRGTYNEQFF.